The entry below gives a single T cell receptor beta chain sequence along with its context. The data were taken from a study of blood T cell repertoires in COVID-19. Clones were read by immunoSEQ multiplex PCR, and TCRdb kept only the in-frame ones, dropping some. Counted here are roughly 200,000 clones, 80% to 90% occurring once; the ten biggest clones make up approximately 6.2%. Trimming shortened V by 4 bases and J by 12 bases, and 25 bases separated the two germline ends. CDR1 and CDR2 from the germline V gene are SGHKS and YYEKEE (reference sequence). This CDR3 is 15 amino acids long. Sequencing was done on a sample of peripheral blood. This clonotype was obtained from a man aged 55 to 70 who had recovered from COVID-19. The gene calls are TRBV5-5 and TRBJ1-2, with D maybe TRBD1 (5 bases). Here the CDR3 DNA reads TGTGCCAGCAGCGAGTTGCCAGCCGAGGGGAGGCTGGACACCTTC. Amino acid sequence: CASSELPAEGRLDTF. Using reference TRBV5-5 and TRBJ1-2 for the parts outside the CDR3, the full variable domain is DAGVTQSPTHLIKTRGQQVTLRCSPISGHKSVSWYQQVLGQGPQFIFQYYEKEERGRGNFPDRFSARQFPNYSSELNVNALLLGDSALYLCASSELPAEGRLDTFGSGTRLTVV.